The 18 T cell receptor beta chains presented below share a single source sample, sequenced in a study of T cells in Graves' hyperthyroidism and ophthalmopathy. Researchers amplified the TCR beta CDR3 regions from RNA transcripts. HTBI primers drove first-round RT-PCR of the TCR CDR3. From the multiplex PCR reads, TCRdb called clonotypes with MiXCR, one entry per CDR3 protein. The sample includes about 520,000 distinct CDR3 sequences, around 22% of them seen just once. The specimen sequenced was blood. Every receptor here comes from a woman aged 25 to 39 with Graves' ophthalmopathy.

At least ten counts were recorded for this clonotype. The V gene is TRBV27, the J gene TRBJ2-2, with D tentatively TRBD2 (6 bases). The CDR3 covers 14 residues. The ends were cut back, 4 bases at V and 3 bases at J, with 9 bases in the middle. The germline gives CDR1 MNHEY, CDR2 SMNVEV (reference sequence). The CDR3 DNA is TGTGCCAGCAGTTCAGCGGGCTACACCGGGGAGCTGTTTTTT. It codes for CASSSAGYTGELFF.

In its sample, this clonotype was seen many times. This chain connects TRBV6-1 to TRBJ1-1, with D possibly matching TRBD1 (6 bases). The V end was cut by 4 bases, the J end by 7 bases, with 16 bases between. The CDR3 consists of 14 residues. CDR1 and CDR2 (germline): MNHNS, SASEGT. CDR3 in DNA: TGTGCCAGCAGTGGGACCGGGACAAGGGATGAAGCTTTCTTT. It encodes CASSGTGTRDEAFF.

The chain links TRBV29-1 to TRBJ1-2; D unresolved. The CDR3 consists of 13 residues. Germline CDR1 and CDR2: SQVTM and ANQGSEA. V gave up 4 bases and J gave up 3 bases, with 12 bases separating them. CDR3: CSVGPSYDYGYTF. CDR3 DNA: TGCAGCGTTGGTCCCAGCTACGACTATGGCTACACCTTC.

The chain links TRBV19 to TRBJ1-1, with D hard to call. Between the trimmed V and J ends, which lost 7 bases and 7 bases, there was a span of 13 bases. The V gene's germline CDR1 is LNHDA and CDR2 SQIVND (reference sequence). The CDR3 sequence is 12 residues long. CDR3 residues: CASTRGSNEAFF. The CDR3 DNA reads TGTGCCAGTACCCGGGGTTCGAATGAAGCTTTCTTT.

The chain combines TRBV12-3 or TRBV12-4 with TRBJ1-1; 8 bases line up with TRBD1. This CDR3 has 15 residues. The J segment lost 8 bases and the V segment lost 3 bases, leaving 11 bases of the junction unmatched. CDR3 nucleotides: TGTGCCAGCAGTTTTTCAGGGGGCGTCGGGAGGGAAGCTTTCTTT. Its protein product is CASSFSGGVGREAFF.

Of note for this clonotype: Because it lacks the conserved phenylalanine or tryptophan at the end, this CDR3 is likely a read error. The chain links TRBV28 to TRBJ1-1; D is uncertain. The CDR3 extends over 12 amino acids. Germline CDR1 MDHEN, CDR2 SYDVKM. For the CDR3, the DNA is TGTGCCAGGAGTTTATTAGGGACTGAAGCTTTCTAT. Encoded protein: CARSLLGTEAFY.

The rearrangement links TRBV20-1 to TRBJ1-1, with a possible D match to TRBD1 (5 bases). CDR1 DFQATT and CDR2 SNEGSKA come from the germline V gene (reference sequence). Trimming shortened V by 3 bases and J by 0 bases, and 17 bases separated the two germline ends. The CDR3 covers 16 residues. In nucleotides, the CDR3 is TGCAGTGCTAGGACTGGACTCGGGGGTATGAACACTGAAGCTTTCTTT. Its translation: CSARTGLGGMNTEAFF.

Ten or more counts support this clonotype. The V gene is TRBV27, the J gene TRBJ2-2; 7 bases are shared with TRBD1. The CDR3 is 14 amino acids. Germline CDR1 reads MNHEY; CDR2 reads SMNVEV (reference sequence). The V and J ends lost 6 bases and 3 bases, in that order; junction bases with no gene match: 4. The CDR3 coding sequence is TGTGCCAGCAGACAGGGGTCACACACCGGGGAGCTGTTTTTT. This encodes CASRQGSHTGELFF.

The J gene is TRBJ1-1, the V gene TRBV6-5; TRBD1 matches at 7 bases. CDR3 length: 16 residues. V lost 0 bases, J lost 3 bases, and 7 bases stayed unmatched. Germline CDR1 and CDR2: MNHEY and SVGAGI. DNA of the CDR3: TGTGCCAGCAGTTACTCGCCAGGGGGTGTGGACACTGAAGCTTTCTTT. Residues: CASSYSPGGVDTEAFF.

This clonotype has just a few counts. The V gene is TRBV4-1, the J gene TRBJ2-7; 8 bases agree with TRBD1. Germline lookup yields CDR1 MGHRA and CDR2 YSYEKL. Trimming took 1 base from V and 1 from J; bases not matched to a gene: 3. The CDR3 has 15 amino acids. CDR3: CASSQGQGFSYEQYF. Here the CDR3 DNA reads TGCGCCAGCAGCCAAGGACAGGGGTTTTCCTACGAGCAGTACTTC.

The table lists this clonotype with many counts. The chain has TRBV6-2 or TRBV6-3 and TRBJ1-2; TRBD1 aligns across 7 bases. Germline V gene sequence: CDR1 MNHEY, CDR2 SVGEGT. This CDR3 spans 15 amino acids. Trimming took 5 bases from V and 4 from J; bases not matched to a gene: 10. CDR3: CASSGSGTASYGYTF. The DNA of the CDR3 is TGTGCCAGCAGTGGATCCGGGACAGCGTCCTATGGCTACACCTTC.

This clonotype has a single count. The gene calls are TRBV20-1 and TRBJ1-1; D gene uncertain. The V and J ends lost 6 bases and 7 bases respectively, with 9 bases between them. This CDR3 is 10 amino acids long. Per germline, CDR1 DFQATT and CDR2 SNEGSKA (reference sequence). The CDR3 protein is CSAPQREAFF. CDR3 bases: TGCAGTGCCCCCCAGCGTGAAGCTTTCTTT.

The chain uses TRBV5-6 and TRBJ2-7, with 10 bases identical to TRBD2. Germline CDR1 is SGHDT and CDR2 is YYEEEE. V lost 4 bases and J lost 6; bases outside the gene matches: 13. The CDR3 extends over 16 amino acids. The CDR3: CASSLAGAVGYGEQYF. Written as DNA, the CDR3 is TGTGCCAGCAGCCTAGCGGGAGCGGTAGGGTATGGCGAGCAGTACTTC. The whole variable domain, filled in from reference TRBV5-6 and TRBJ2-7, reads DAGVTQSPTHLIKTRGQQVTLRCSPKSGHDTVSWYQQALGQGPQFIFQYYEEEERQRGNFPDRFSGHQFPNYSSELNVNALLLGDSALYLCASSLAGAVGYGEQYFGPGTRLTVT.

Ten or more counts support this clonotype. The V gene is TRBV18, the J gene TRBJ1-2; D remains ambiguous. The CDR3 consists of 13 residues. Germline V lookup: CDR1 KGHSH, CDR2 LQKENI. With 0 bases removed from V and 8 bases from J, the gap between germline ends came to 10 bases. The CDR3 coding sequence is TGTGCCAGCTCACCACCCTCGGGCGCAGGCTACACCTTC. It encodes CASSPPSGAGYTF.

This clonotype was counted many times. The genes are TRBV6-1 and TRBJ2-7, with D maybe TRBD1 (6 bases). This CDR3 contains 14 residues. CDR1 is MNHNS, CDR2 SASEGT, per germline. The ends were cut back, 10 bases at V and 4 bases at J, with 20 bases in the middle. CDR3 DNA sequence: TGTGCCATCAACCGGGACACCTGGGGGTACGAGCAGTACTTC. Its protein is CAINRDTWGYEQYF.

The chain employs TRBV28 and TRBJ1-2, with D maybe TRBD1 (6 bases). Germline V gene sequence: CDR1 MDHEN, CDR2 SYDVKM. This CDR3 is 15 amino acids long. The V end lost 4 bases, the J end lost 4 bases, and 16 bases lay between the germline ends. CDR3 in amino acids: CASSSEGTKVYGYTF. The CDR3 region has the DNA TGTGCCAGCAGTTCTGAGGGGACAAAGGTCTATGGCTACACCTTC.

The genes are TRBV7-8 and TRBJ1-5; the D is unclear. This CDR3 region has 16 residues. Germline V gives CDR1 SGHVS, CDR2 FQNEAQ. V was clipped by 5 bases and J by 1 base, with 15 bases between them. The CDR3 sequence: CASSPSLVRSNQPQHF. As DNA, the CDR3 is TGTGCCAGCAGCCCGAGTTTAGTCCGGAGCAATCAGCCCCAGCATTTT.

There are many counts of this clonotype. V usage is TRBV19 and J usage is TRBJ1-3, with TRBD1 matching over 11 bases. Trimming at V came to 3 bases and at J to 4 bases, leaving 8 bases not matched to a gene. The CDR3 has 17 amino acids. Germline V gene lookup returns CDR1 LNHDA and CDR2 SQIVND (reference sequence). DNA for the CDR3: TGTGCCAGTAGTATCTTCGGACAGGGGGCCGGCGGAAACACCATATATTTT. It translates to CASSIFGQGAGGNTIYF.